The entry below describes one TCR beta chain. This receptor's antigen is unknown. One end of the junction varies from germline; a read error may be responsible. The sample is drawn from a study of T cell changes during pregnancy in multiple sclerosis (dated by TCRdb to the late 2010s). Background on the whole study: Changes in the T cell repertoire over the course of pregnancy were examined in this study in women with multiple sclerosis.

Library preparation used the immunoSEQ multiplex PCR assay. In its TCRdb copy, this immuneACCESS table keeps in-frame sequences only and misses some clones. Where compared with another copy, unresolved V genes explain less than half of these, and the others have no known cause. Present in this sample are tens of thousands of clones, about 91% of which were seen just once. Of the sample, approximately 0.73% falls within the top ten clones. CDR1 and CDR2 (MNHEY, SVGAGI) derive from the germline V gene. Counted from cysteine to phenylalanine, this CDR3 has 15 amino acids. This entry keeps only the CDR3 DNA: 45 bases, framed from base 1.

This clonotype was obtained from a female donor with multiple sclerosis, enrolled in a pregnancy study. Recombination joined TRBV6-5 with TRBJ2-7, and TRBD2 matches 10 of the central bases. This sample comprised CD4+ T cells from peripheral blood mononuclear cells, obtained before pregnancy. The DNA is TGTGCCAGCAGTAGTCTAGCGGGGGCGTTCTACGAGCAGCACTTC. The encoded protein is CASSSLAGAFYEQHF.